This TCR beta chain was sequenced for a study of shared clonotypes between healthy human individuals. Overall study: Donors had three CD4 naive, three CD4 memory, two CD8 naive and one CD8 memory plate apiece.

Sorted-subset replicate PCRs used approximately 200 ng of genomic DNA. This amount corresponded to tens of thousands of T cell genomes. Clones were sequenced by immunoSEQ multiplex PCR, and TCRdb holds only the in-frame ones, with some missing. The repertoire holds about 1 million clones, with around 74% as singletons. This clone has a handful of counts. Material for sequencing was memory CD4+ T cells sorted from blood. Subset given: CD45RA-negative fraction. This receptor was taken from a man aged 18-30 years in good health.

CDR3 in amino acids: CASSQDWGDNYGYTF. Here the CDR3 DNA reads TGTGCCAGCAGCCAAGACTGGGGGGATAACTATGGCTACACCTTC. The chain carries TRBV4-2 and TRBJ1-2; TRBD1 might be the D (5 bases). The CDR3 sequence is 15 residues long. The V end was cut by 0 bases, the J end by 1 base, with 9 bases between. Germline lookup yields CDR1 LGHNA and CDR2 YNFKEQ.